The clone carrying this T cell receptor beta chain was counted at least ten times. The time point: sample taken at primary tumor resection. Whole RNA obtained from tumor, nontumor lung or frozen PBMC underwent sequencing without sorting. This entry is derived from a study of spatial heterogeneity in lung cancer. Every molecule of TCR cDNA had its own unique molecular identifier. TCRdb reprocessed the 5' RACE reads via MiXCR and lists one record per CDR3 protein. The sample lists 39,000 or so distinct CDR3 sequences; roughly 3% were seen once. V trimming: 6 bases; J trimming: 5 bases; junction bases outside the gene matches: 7. The CDR3 runs to 15 residues. CDR1 is LNHDA and CDR2 is SQIVND in the germline V gene (reference sequence).

The J gene is TRBJ2-3, the V gene TRBV19; 11 nucleotides match TRBD2. The receptor was derived from a male donor with early-stage non-small cell lung cancer. Sample: normal lung tissue next to the tumor, taken at surgery. The CDR3 DNA reads TGTGCCAGTAGGAACGTAGCGGGAGGGATAGATACGCAGTATTTT. Amino acids: CASRNVAGGIDTQYF.